The 32 T cell receptor beta chains in this list originate from one sample, sequenced in a study of T cells in tumors after PD-1 blockade. Repertoires were generated with immunoSEQ multiplex PCR, while TCRdb's copy carries only in-frame clones and drops some. The table records approximately 35,000 clones, around 80% of them present only once. The sample in question was PBMCs, obtained before anti-PD-1 treatment. The receptors here all came from a human donor with basal cell carcinoma.

V is TRBV27 and J is TRBJ1-4, with D unresolved. Germline CDR1 and CDR2: MNHEY and SMNVEV (reference sequence). This CDR3 is built from 14 residues. Deletions cut 3 bases from V and 0 bases from J, with 5 bases between. DNA of the CDR3: TGTGCCAGCAGTTTCCGGTCAACTAATGAAAAACTGTTTTTT. This sequence encodes CASSFRSTNEKLFF.

The chain carries TRBV2 and TRBJ1-5; 9 nucleotides align to TRBD1. V shed 6 bases and J 4 bases; nucleotides not matched to a gene: 7. The germline CDR1 and CDR2 sequences are SNHLY and FYNNEI. The CDR3 consists of 15 residues. CDR3 in DNA: TGTGCCAGCAGAACGGGACAGGGAGGAAATCAGCCCCAGCATTTT. It specifies CASRTGQGGNQPQHF. Supplemented by reference TRBV2 and TRBJ1-5, the full variable domain reads EPEVTQTPSHQVTQMGQEVILRCVPISNHLYFYWYRQILGQKVEFLVSFYNNEISEKSEIFDDQFSVERPDGSNFTLKIRSTKLEDSAMYFCASRTGQGGNQPQHFGDGTRLSIL.

This clone was recorded many times. This sequence joins TRBV13 and TRBJ2-7; D gene uncertain. V was trimmed by 2 bases and J by 5 bases, leaving 10 bases between them. The length of the CDR3 is 13 residues. CDR1 and CDR2 from the germline V gene are PRHDT and FYEKMQ (reference sequence). The CDR3 region has the DNA TGTGCCAGCAGCTTACGTCGTGGGAACGAGCAGTACTTC. Amino acids: CASSLRRGNEQYF.

The V and J genes are TRBV27 and TRBJ2-1; no definite D call. In germline, CDR1 is MNHEY, CDR2 SMNVEV (reference sequence). The V end was cut by 5 bases, the J end by 4 bases, with 15 bases between. The CDR3 contains 15 residues. The CDR3 sequence is CASSPGISAYNEQFF. CDR3 nucleotides: TGTGCCAGCAGTCCTGGGATTTCAGCTTACAATGAGCAGTTCTTC.

This clone was counted a single time. One junction end disagrees with the germline gene, perhaps due to a read error. This sequence joins TRBV24-1 and TRBJ1-3, with a weak D call TRBD1 (5 bases). This CDR3 spans 12 amino acids. CDR1 is KGHDR, CDR2 SFDVKD, per germline. The CDR3 sequence is CATSSTGSTIYF. The CDR3 region has the DNA TGTGCCACCAGCTCAACAGGAAGCACCATATATTTT.

This clone was counted once. The chain uses TRBV18 and TRBJ2-5; D is possibly TRBD1 or TRBD2 (5 bases each). Germline V gene lookup returns CDR1 KGHSH and CDR2 LQKENI. The V gene lost 4 bases and the J gene lost 4 bases, with 10 bases spanning the gap. This CDR3 comprises 13 residues. CDR3 coding DNA: TGTGCCAGCTCACGGGACGGGGCAGAGACCCAGTACTTC. This gives the protein CASSRDGAETQYF.

The rearrangement links TRBV2 to TRBJ1-4; D may be TRBD1 (6 bases). The CDR3 is 17 amino acids. Trimming shortened V by 5 bases and J by 3 bases, and 19 bases separated the two germline ends. Germline CDR1 SNHLY, CDR2 FYNNEI. The CDR3 loop is CASSLADRPYANEKLFF. The CDR3 DNA is TGTGCCAGCAGTCTGGCCGACAGGCCTTATGCTAATGAAAAACTGTTTTTT. Drawing the rest from reference TRBV2 and TRBJ1-4, the complete variable domain is EPEVTQTPSHQVTQMGQEVILRCVPISNHLYFYWYRQILGQKVEFLVSFYNNEISEKSEIFDDQFSVERPDGSNFTLKIRSTKLEDSAMYFCASSLADRPYANEKLFFGSGTQLSVL.

This clone was seen a single time. This sequence joins TRBV19 and TRBJ1-2; D gene uncertain. With 3 bases removed from V and 6 bases from J, the gap between germline ends came to 26 bases. Germline loops: CDR1 LNHDA, CDR2 SQIVND (reference sequence). The CDR3 covers 18 residues. CDR3 sequence (DNA): TGTGCCAGTAGTATGAAGGGCGCCTCGTATCGGTGGCGGGATGGCTACACCTTC. It specifies CASSMKGASYRWRDGYTF.

This clone was counted a single time. This chain connects TRBV9 to TRBJ1-6; 8 nucleotides match TRBD1. The CDR3 runs to 14 residues. After removal of 4 bases from V and 9 bases from J, the junction contained 6 bases not matched to a gene. Germline V gene lookup returns CDR1 SGDLS and CDR2 YYNGEE. CDR3 in DNA: TGTGCCAGCAGCTCGGACAGGGTTGGTTCACCCCTCCACTTT. Its protein is CASSSDRVGSPLHF.

The genes are TRBV12-5 and TRBJ2-1; the D is unclear. From germline, CDR1 is LGHNT and CDR2 FRNRAP. This CDR3 contains 14 residues. Deletions cut 0 bases from V and 7 bases from J, with 10 bases between. The CDR3 nucleotides are TGTGCTAGTGGTTTGGTAGGCGTTAAGAATGAGCAGTTCTTC. This gives the protein CASGLVGVKNEQFF.

This chain links TRBV18 with TRBJ2-5; TRBD1 matches 8 bases. Germline V gene lookup returns CDR1 KGHSH and CDR2 LQKENI. The V gene end was trimmed by 3 bases and the J gene end by 1 base; junction bases not matched to a gene: 4. The CDR3 totals 15 residues. CDR3 sequence reads: CASSPRTGTQETQYF. The CDR3 region has the DNA TGTGCCAGCTCACCCCGGACAGGGACCCAAGAGACCCAGTACTTC.

This chain uses TRBV7-3 with TRBJ2-1, with 9 bases that match TRBD2. The junction had 6 bases not matched to a gene; V was cut back by 4 bases and J by 2 bases. This CDR3 has 16 amino acids. Germline V gene data show CDR1 as SGHTA and CDR2 as FQGTGA. CDR3 residues: CASSSASGATYNEQFF. The CDR3 region has the DNA TGTGCCAGCAGCTCCGCTAGCGGGGCTACCTACAATGAGCAGTTCTTC.

This clone was seen more than once but under ten times. The CDR3 bases are TGTGCCAGCAGCTTAGGCGGAGAACTAGATACGCAGTATTTT. Its translation is CASSLGGELDTQYF. The chain is built from TRBV11-3 and TRBJ2-3; D is ambiguous. V was cut by 1 base and J by 5 bases, with 10 bases left in between. The CDR3 sequence is 14 residues long. The V gene's germline CDR1 is SGHNT and CDR2 YENEEA.

The V gene is TRBV24-1, the J gene TRBJ1-2, with D possibly being TRBD1 (6 bases). Germline V gene sequence: CDR1 KGHDR, CDR2 SFDVKD. The CDR3 covers 13 residues. Trimming cost V 9 bases and J 1 base, with 11 bases left between them. CDR3 sequence (DNA): TGTGCCACCCAACAGGGAAGTAACTATGGCTACACCTTC. Translated, it gives CATQQGSNYGYTF.

This sequence joins TRBV6-1 and TRBJ2-7; D unresolved. Trimming took off 3 bases at V and 4 bases at J, with 4 bases between the two ends. Germline V lookup: CDR1 MNHNS, CDR2 SASEGT. The CDR3 extends over 11 amino acids. CDR3 nucleotide sequence: TGTGCCAGCAGTGAGGGGTACGAGCAGTACTTC. Encoded protein: CASSEGYEQYF.

The V and J genes are TRBV5-5 and TRBJ1-1; a possible D gene is TRBD1 (5 bases). Per the germline V gene, CDR1 is SGHKS and CDR2 is YYEKEE (reference sequence). This CDR3 region has 14 residues. Trimming removed 4 bases from V and 1 base from J, with 11 bases in between. The CDR3 is CASSPGTGNTEAFF. The DNA of the CDR3 is TGTGCCAGCAGCCCCGGGACGGGGAACACTGAAGCTTTCTTT.

The V gene is TRBV5-1, the J gene TRBJ2-1; possibly TRBD2 for D (6 bases). Germline-derived CDR1 and CDR2 are SGHRS and YFSETQ. The CDR3 contains 15 residues. The ends were cut back, 4 bases at V and 7 bases at J, with 18 bases in the middle. CDR3 nucleotides: TGCGCCAGCAGCCGGCCGGGAGTTCGAAGGAATGAGCAGTTCTTC. As protein: CASSRPGVRRNEQFF.

This clone was picked up one time. The gene calls are TRBV12-3 or TRBV12-4 and TRBJ2-5, with D possibly matching TRBD1 (5 bases). The CDR3 spans 13 residues. V gave up 5 bases and J gave up 4 bases, with 11 bases separating them. CDR3 DNA sequence: TGTGCCAGCAGTCTTGCAGGGTTAGAGACCCAGTACTTC. Its protein product is CASSLAGLETQYF.

The chain links TRBV19 to TRBJ1-1; no clear D gene. Germline loops: CDR1 LNHDA, CDR2 SQIVND (reference sequence). V lost 3 bases and J 5 bases, leaving 7 bases between the germline ends. There are 12 residues in the CDR3. The DNA of the CDR3 is TGTGCCAGTAGTATTACAGAAACTGAAGCTTTCTTT. This sequence encodes CASSITETEAFF.

This chain joins TRBV18 and TRBJ2-7; a possible D gene is TRBD2 (6 bases). Looked up from germline, CDR1 is KGHSH and CDR2 is LQKENI. The CDR3 sequence is 12 residues long. V gave up 3 bases and J gave up 3 bases, with 6 bases separating them. Here the CDR3 reads CASSPGGYEQYF. For the CDR3, the DNA is TGTGCCAGCTCACCCGGGGGCTACGAGCAGTACTTC.

This clone was recorded once. This sequence joins TRBV4-3 and TRBJ1-1, with D possibly matching TRBD1 (5 bases). The ends were cut back, 0 bases at V and 11 bases at J, with 10 bases in the middle. The CDR3 covers 12 residues. Germline V gene sequence: CDR1 LGHNA, CDR2 YSLEER. CDR3 bases: TGCGCCAGCAGCCAAGATAGGGGAGGTGCTTTCTTT. Encoded protein: CASSQDRGGAFF.

This rearrangement joins TRBV18 to TRBJ2-2, with D unresolved. This CDR3 region has 12 residues. The ends were cut back, 4 bases at V and 3 bases at J, with 3 bases in the middle. The germline V gene has CDR1 KGHSH and CDR2 LQKENI. CDR3 region: CASSHYTGELFF. CDR3 DNA sequence: TGTGCCAGCTCACATTACACCGGGGAGCTGTTTTTT.

The genes are TRBV30 and TRBJ1-2, with 7 nucleotides matching TRBD1. CDR3 size: 17 residues. V gave up 0 bases and J gave up 3 bases; unmatched junction bases: 13. CDR1 is GTSNPN and CDR2 is SVGIG in the germline V gene (reference sequence). Here the CDR3 reads CAWSVTSLGQEDYGYTF. CDR3 nucleotide sequence: TGTGCCTGGAGTGTAACTAGTCTCGGACAGGAGGACTATGGCTACACCTTC.

This sequence joins TRBV1 and TRBJ1-5. TRBV1 corresponds to a pseudogene. This CDR3 has 16 amino acids. CDR3 nucleotides: TGCACCAGCAGCCAGAAAGCCGAAGGTCCTGGACAGCCCCAGCATTTT. This gives the protein CTSSQKAEGPGQPQHF.

This clone is medium-sized (0.01 to 0.1%) by share. The chain links TRBV6-6 to TRBJ1-2, with a possible D match to TRBD1 (5 bases). Trimming pared 5 bases from V and 0 bases from J, leaving 19 bases between. CDR1 MNHNY and CDR2 SVGAGI come from the germline V gene (reference sequence). The CDR3 spans 17 residues. The CDR3 protein is CASSPNLGVSTNYGYTF. CDR3 nucleotide sequence: TGTGCCAGCAGTCCTAACCTAGGGGTCTCCACTAACTATGGCTACACCTTC.

In this sample, this clone turned up a few times. The rearrangement uses TRBV7-9 and TRBJ2-1, with a weak D call TRBD2 (6 bases). Germline lookup yields CDR1 SEHNR and CDR2 FQNEAQ (reference sequence). CDR3 length: 15 amino acids. The V and J ends lost 5 bases and 2 bases respectively, with 13 bases between them. The CDR3 DNA follows: TGTGCCAGCAGCCTGACTAGGTCTCCCTACAATGAGCAGTTCTTC. Translation: CASSLTRSPYNEQFF.

The chain joins TRBV6-6 to TRBJ1-5, with D uncertain. Per the germline V gene, CDR1 is MNHNY and CDR2 is SVGAGI (reference sequence). The CDR3 has 16 residues. Trimming removed 2 bases at V and 6 bases at J, with 17 bases between. Here the CDR3 reads CASSYASRARGQPQHF. CDR3 DNA: TGTGCCAGCAGTTACGCGTCGAGGGCTCGGGGTCAGCCCCAGCATTTT.

The table lists this clone with a count of one. The gene calls are TRBV5-1 and TRBJ1-3; 9 bases align to TRBD1. This CDR3 is built from 16 residues. V lost 4 bases and J lost 4; bases outside the gene matches: 9. Looked up from germline, CDR1 is SGHRS and CDR2 is YFSETQ. CDR3 sequence: CASSTNTGGRGNTIYF. The CDR3 region has the DNA TGCGCCAGCAGCACCAATACAGGGGGCCGAGGAAACACCATATATTTT. Filled out from reference TRBV5-1 and TRBJ1-3, the complete variable domain reads KAGVTQTPRYLIKTRGQQVTLSCSPISGHRSVSWYQQTPGQGLQFLFEYFSETQRNKGNFPGRFSGRQFSNSRSEMNVSTLELGDSALYLCASSTNTGGRGNTIYFGEGSWLTVV.

For the CDR3, the DNA is TGTGCCAGCAGCTCACGACAGGGGGCCATCACCGGGGAGCTGTTTTTT. Amino acids: CASSSRQGAITGELFF. This chain links TRBV13 with TRBJ2-2; TRBD1 matches at 10 bases. This CDR3 is 16 amino acids long. The trim removed 4 bases at V and 4 bases at J, leaving 6 bases unmatched. Germline V CDR1 and CDR2: PRHDT, FYEKMQ (reference sequence).

The rearrangement uses TRBV3-1 (or the pseudogene TRBV3-2) and TRBJ1-2; TRBD1 aligns across 8 bases. Germline V lookup: CDR1 LGHDT, CDR2 YNNKEL (reference sequence). CDR3 length equals 14 residues. Trimming cost V 3 bases and J 10 bases; bases outside gene matches: 10. CDR3 bases: TGTGCCAGCAGCCACTCGACAGGGGCCCGATACTACACCTTC. Protein: CASSHSTGARYYTF.

V usage is TRBV5-1 and J usage is TRBJ2-5; 8 bases agree with TRBD1. Germline assignment: CDR1 SGHRS and CDR2 YFSETQ. The CDR3 consists of 14 residues. V lost 4 bases and J lost 4; bases outside the gene matches: 6. The chain's CDR3 is CASSTGQGRETQYF. The CDR3 nucleotides are TGCGCCAGCAGCACTGGACAGGGCCGAGAGACCCAGTACTTC.

The gene calls are TRBV14 and TRBJ1-5; D might be TRBD1 (5 bases). This CDR3 is built from 13 residues. Between the trimmed V and J ends, which lost 4 bases and 7 bases, there was a span of 11 bases. Germline CDR1 is SGHDN and CDR2 is FVKESK. CDR3 in amino acids: CASSRRGGQPQHF. As DNA, the CDR3 is TGTGCCAGCAGCCGGAGGGGTGGACAGCCCCAGCATTTT.